The T cell receptor (beta chain) under discussion was sequenced for a study of T cells in Graves' hyperthyroidism and ophthalmopathy. Regions amplified from RNA transcripts were the TCR beta CDR3 regions. HTBI primers were used for first-round RT-PCR of the TCR CDR3. Using its own MiXCR run on the multiplex PCR reads, TCRdb lists one record per CDR3 protein. The table has about 840,000 distinct CDR3 sequences, roughly 37% seen once. This CDR3 is built from 13 residues. The germline gives CDR1 SGHTA, CDR2 FQGNSA. V trimming: 5 bases; J trimming: 7 bases; junction bases outside the gene matches: 4. The sequence was collected from a man between 18 and 29 years old with Graves' hyperthyroidism. The chain recombines TRBV7-2 with TRBJ1-3; 8 bases are shared with TRBD1. The source material was blood. The CDR3 DNA reads as TGTGCCAGCAGCCGCTGGACAGGGAACACCATATATTTT. Its protein product is CASSRWTGNTIYF. The whole variable domain, remainder taken from reference TRBV7-2 and TRBJ1-3, is GAGVSQSPSNKVTEKGKDVELRCDPISGHTALYWYRQSLGQGLEFLIYFQGNSAPDKSGLPSDRFSAERTGGSVSTLTIQRTQQEDSAVYLCASSRWTGNTIYFGEGSWLTVV.